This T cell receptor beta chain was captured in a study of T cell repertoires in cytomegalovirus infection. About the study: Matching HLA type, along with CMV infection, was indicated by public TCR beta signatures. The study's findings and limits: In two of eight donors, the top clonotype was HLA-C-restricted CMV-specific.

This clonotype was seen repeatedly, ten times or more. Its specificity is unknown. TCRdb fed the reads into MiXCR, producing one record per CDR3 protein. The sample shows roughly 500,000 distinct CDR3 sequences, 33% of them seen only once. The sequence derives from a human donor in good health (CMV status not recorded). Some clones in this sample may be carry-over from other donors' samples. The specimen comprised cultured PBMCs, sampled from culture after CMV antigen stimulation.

The CDR3 region is CASSLDAYNEQFF. The DNA of the CDR3 is TGTGCCAGCAGCTTAGACGCGTACAATGAGCAGTTCTTC. This chain links TRBV7-2 with TRBJ2-1, with unresolved D. CDR3 length equals 13 residues. Germline loops: CDR1 SGHTA, CDR2 FQGNSA. V gave up 1 base and J gave up 4 bases, with 5 bases separating them.